The 3 T cell receptor beta chains reported below all come from one sample, sequenced in a study of shared clonotypes between healthy human individuals. TCRdb's table, derived via immunoSEQ multiplex PCR, lists solely in-frame clones and lacks some. The sample records 2 million to 2.5 million clones, roughly 95% being singletons. The material sequenced was naive CD4+ T cells sorted from blood. Subset: CD45RA+ positively selected. The receptors here all came from a man younger than 30 in good health.

J is TRBJ1-5 and V is TRBV28; D not resolved. Germline values: CDR1 MDHEN, CDR2 SYDVKM. V shed 0 bases and J shed 2 bases, with 14 bases lying between them. The CDR3 runs 17 residues. CDR3 in amino acids: CASSLWSWAFGNQPQHF. The CDR3 region has the DNA TGTGCCAGCAGTTTATGGTCCTGGGCGTTCGGCAATCAGCCCCAGCATTTT.

This clone was counted once. The J gene is TRBJ1-3, the V gene TRBV28, with TRBD1 matching over 9 bases. V lost 7 bases, J lost 0 bases, and 4 bases stayed unmatched. There are 15 residues in the CDR3. Germline assignment: CDR1 MDHEN and CDR2 SYDVKM. CDR3 sequence reads: CASTATGGSGNTIYF. Written as DNA, the CDR3 is TGTGCCAGCACCGCGACAGGGGGCTCTGGAAACACCATATATTTT.

The chain joins TRBV21-1 to TRBJ1-1; TRBD1 reflects the table's D call only, with no check against the DNA. TRBV21-1 is termed a pseudogene. This CDR3 comprises 14 residues. DNA for the CDR3: TGTGCCAGCAGCACCAGGAAAATGAACACTGAAGCTTTCTTT. Translation gives CASSTRKMNTEAFF.